This T cell receptor beta chain emerged from a study of T-cell reconstitution after alpha-beta-depleted transplantation in children. General study results and limits: Several hundred rapidly expanded clones from non-depleted graft cells reportedly supplied alpha-beta T cells about two months post-transplant.

TCRbeta library preparation incorporated unique molecular identifiers. TCRdb used MiXCR to reprocess the PCR reads, holding one entry per CDR3 protein. Altogether just over 950,000 distinct CDR3 sequences are present, 25% to 30% being singletons, with the ten largest covering roughly 27%. Germline V gene data show CDR1 as WSHSY and CDR2 as SAAADI. This CDR3 spans 15 amino acids. Trimming cost V 5 bases and J 3 bases; bases outside gene matches: 8. Details on this clonotype: Its antigen remains unknown.

The sequence was collected from a boy under two years old who had a stem cell transplant for SCID, so the T cells may come from the graft donor. Sequenced here: PBMCs, mostly from graft donor cells, sampled 360 days after TCRalphabeta/CD19-depleted stem cell transplant. The V call is TRBV10-2, the J call TRBJ2-3; 7 nucleotides match TRBD1. CDR3: CASSKTGLETDTQYF. CDR3 sequence (DNA): TGCGCCAGCAGTAAGACAGGGCTGGAAACAGATACGCAGTATTTT.